This T cell receptor beta chain was documented in a study of spatial heterogeneity in lung cancer. Regarding the study as a whole: Resection saw ubiquitous expanded tumor TCRs appear in blood more than follow-up did.

The time point: sample taken at primary tumor resection. Whole RNA came from tumor, nontumor lung or frozen PBMC and was sequenced without being sorted. Samples came from 72 TRACERx patients with untreated early-stage lung cancer. There are 14 residues in the CDR3. The V gene end was trimmed by 4 bases and the J gene end by 3 bases; junction bases not matched to a gene: 2. CDR1 and CDR2 from the germline V gene are KGHSH and LQKENI. All TCR cDNA molecules were individually tagged with a unique molecular identifier. TCRdb re-called the 5' RACE reads with MiXCR, one entry per CDR3 protein. The table lists 25,000 to 35,000 distinct CDR3 sequences, 7.5% to 9.5% of them singletons. The sample holds many counts of this clonotype. Its antigen is as yet unknown.

Sequencing was performed on PBMCs, taken at surgery. The chain links TRBV18 to TRBJ2-2; TRBD1 agrees at 7 bases. This clonotype was sampled from a female donor with early-stage non-small cell lung cancer. This CDR3 is CASSRTGHTGELFF. The CDR3 DNA reads as TGTGCCAGCTCACGGACAGGCCACACCGGGGAGCTGTTTTTT.